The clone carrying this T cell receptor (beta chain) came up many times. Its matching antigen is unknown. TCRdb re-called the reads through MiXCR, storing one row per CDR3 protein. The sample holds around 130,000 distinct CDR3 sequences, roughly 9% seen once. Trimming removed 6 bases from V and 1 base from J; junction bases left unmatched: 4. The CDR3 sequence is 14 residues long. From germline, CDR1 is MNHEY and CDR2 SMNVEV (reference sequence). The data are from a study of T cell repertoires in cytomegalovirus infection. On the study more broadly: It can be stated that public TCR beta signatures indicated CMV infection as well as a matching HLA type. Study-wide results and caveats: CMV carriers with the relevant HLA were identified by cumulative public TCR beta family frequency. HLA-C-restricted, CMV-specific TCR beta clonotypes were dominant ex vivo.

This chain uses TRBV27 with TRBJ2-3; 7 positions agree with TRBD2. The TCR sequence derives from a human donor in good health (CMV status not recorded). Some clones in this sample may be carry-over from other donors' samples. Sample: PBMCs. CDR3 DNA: TGTGCCAGCAGGAAGCGGGGTGGCACAGATACGCAGTATTTT. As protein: CASRKRGGTDTQYF.